A selection of T cell receptor beta chains follows, all from one sample in a study of T cells in localized non-small cell lung cancer. Repertoires were generated with immunoSEQ multiplex PCR, while TCRdb's copy carries only in-frame clones and drops some. The sample lists around 31,000 clones, around 94% occurring once. The specimen comprised peripheral blood, sampled before any cancer treatment. The receptors originated from a woman aged 40 to 75 with stage I lung adenocarcinoma. Both conserved end residues are part of each CDR3. Each record gives: CDR3 protein, V gene, J gene.

CASKRSWLGSQETQYF,TRBV5-1,TRBJ2-5
CASSREVHGYTF,TRBV5-8,TRBJ1-2
CASSEGRRGGTGELFF,TRBV2,TRBJ2-2
CASREGLGTQYF,TRBV2,TRBJ2-3
CASSRTINSELFF,TRBV2,TRBJ1-4
CASSEGGRAFF,TRBV10-1,TRBJ1-1
CATSRDDRGTVMNTEAFF,TRBV15,TRBJ1-1
CASNRAGYGYTF,TRBV6-5,TRBJ1-2
CASSRVTGVMDTEAFF,TRBV5-1,TRBJ1-1
CASTYRGSRTEAFF,TRBV7-9,TRBJ1-1
CASSQGPRGRINSPLHF,TRBV4-3,TRBJ1-6
CASSLVRDRGYTF,TRBV7-8,TRBJ1-2
CASSLDRYLWEQYF,TRBV7-2,TRBJ2-7
CASSQPGGWKTEAFF,TRBV28,TRBJ1-1
CASSYSYRVTGELFF,TRBV6-5,TRBJ2-2
CASSTLGQDGRTEAFF,TRBV6-6,TRBJ1-1
CASSDGAGGPYGANVLTF,TRBV2,TRBJ2-6
CASSQEQATTGANVLTF,TRBV4-3,TRBJ2-6
CASSTAYTQYF,TRBV11-3,TRBJ2-3
CASSQGYRGYTEAFF,TRBV4-3,TRBJ1-1
CASSRDQNYGYTF,TRBV14,TRBJ1-2
CASSRGQLNYGYTF,TRBV4-3,TRBJ1-2
CAGSLGVRGDYGYTF,TRBV5-6,TRBJ1-2
CASSILGLAGGRSYNEQFF,TRBV19,TRBJ2-1
CASSLEGEGTEAFF,TRBV4-3,TRBJ1-1
CASSLTGPDTQYF,TRBV7-9,TRBJ2-3
CASRAARLNTEAFF,TRBV28,TRBJ1-1
CASSLGRARANTEAFF,TRBV5-4,TRBJ1-1
CSVERTGQEQYF,TRBV29-1,TRBJ2-5
CASSAYPQTNYGYTF,TRBV5-1,TRBJ1-2
CASSSSGAQPRNTEAFF,TRBV2,TRBJ1-1
CASSLAQGRSSWYTF,TRBV7-2,TRBJ1-2
CASGLTGPTEAFF,TRBV2,TRBJ1-1
CASSGGLAGGPTPHF,TRBV2,TRBJ2-5
CASSLFTGGISYNEQFF,TRBV7-9,TRBJ2-1
CASSFTGGSFGNEQFF,TRBV7-9,TRBJ2-1
CASSLGLAGGADTQYF,TRBV7-2,TRBJ2-3
CATSRDSPLTSGSKVTGETQYF,TRBV15,TRBJ2-5
CASSPTGGYGEKLFF,TRBV28,TRBJ1-4
CASKTLQGPNEKLFF,TRBV6-1,TRBJ1-4
CASSLGGGQGYNEQFF,TRBV5-4,TRBJ2-1
CASPTGESYEQYF,TRBV25-1,TRBJ2-7
CASSSPGQGASDTQYF,TRBV28,TRBJ2-3
CASSQVGDTEAFF,TRBV11-3,TRBJ1-1
CASSLGTGGQWTEAFF,TRBV7-9,TRBJ1-1
CASSGGGGMNTEAFF,TRBV7-9,TRBJ1-1
CASSRERGTEAFF,TRBV11-2,TRBJ1-1
CASYRDRDRGGYTF,TRBV2,TRBJ1-2
CASGLYGGRRRETQYF,TRBV12-5,TRBJ2-5
CASSPGLLRTDTQYF,TRBV5-1,TRBJ2-3
CASSFQQTSGDNEQFF,TRBV7-2,TRBJ2-1
CASSLDQGSNSPLHF,TRBV7-6,TRBJ1-6
CASSLGTGGGPTYEQYF,TRBV5-1,TRBJ2-7
CASSNYGTPRDTGELFF,TRBV4-3,TRBJ2-2
CASSLVWGFYNEQFF,TRBV11-2,TRBJ2-1
CASSSGTGGIDEQFF,TRBV5-1,TRBJ2-1
CASSSWTGTGTPLHF,TRBV28,TRBJ1-6
CASSLQGARGYTF,TRBV28,TRBJ1-2
CASSHLQGRTDTQYF,TRBV18,TRBJ2-3
CASSLAVNTEAFF,TRBV5-1,TRBJ1-1